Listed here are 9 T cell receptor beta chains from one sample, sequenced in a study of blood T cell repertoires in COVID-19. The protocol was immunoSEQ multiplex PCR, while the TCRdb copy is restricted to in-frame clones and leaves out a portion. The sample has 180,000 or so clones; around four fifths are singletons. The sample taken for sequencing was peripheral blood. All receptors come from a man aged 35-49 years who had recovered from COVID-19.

CDR3 amino acids: CASSEHSGGPAGTQYF. CDR3 DNA: TGTGCCAGCAGTGAGCATAGCGGGGGCCCTGCGGGTACGCAGTATTTT. The V gene is TRBV6-1, the J gene TRBJ2-3; 9 positions agree with TRBD2. The germline CDR1 and CDR2 sequences are MNHNS and SASEGT. Losses at the gene ends were 3 bases for V and 8 bases for J; bases not matched to a gene: 12. CDR3 length: 16 amino acids.

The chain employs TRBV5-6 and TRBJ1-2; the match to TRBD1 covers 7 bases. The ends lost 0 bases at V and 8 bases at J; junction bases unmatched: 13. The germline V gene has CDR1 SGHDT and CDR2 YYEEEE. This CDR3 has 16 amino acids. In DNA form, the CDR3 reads TGTGCCAGCAGCTTGGCCGTGGAGGGGGCCCGAGGAGGCTACACCTTC. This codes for CASSLAVEGARGGYTF.

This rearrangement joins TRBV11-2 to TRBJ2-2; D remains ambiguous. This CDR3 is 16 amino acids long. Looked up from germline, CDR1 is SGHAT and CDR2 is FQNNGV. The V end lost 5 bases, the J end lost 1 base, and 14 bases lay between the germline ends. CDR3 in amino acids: CASSPRIGVNTGELFF. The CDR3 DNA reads TGTGCCAGCAGCCCTCGTATAGGAGTGAACACCGGGGAGCTGTTTTTT.

The CDR3 DNA reads TGTGCCAGCTCATTGACAGATAGCAATCAGCCCCAGCATTTT. It specifies CASSLTDSNQPQHF. The gene calls are TRBV18 and TRBJ1-5, with a weak D call TRBD1 (5 bases). With 5 bases removed from V and 0 bases from J, the gap between germline ends came to 8 bases. There are 14 residues in the CDR3. Germline-derived CDR1 and CDR2 are KGHSH and LQKENI. The full variable domain, its missing parts supplied by reference TRBV18 and TRBJ1-5, is NAGVMQNPRHLVRRRGQEARLRCSPMKGHSHVYWYRQLPEEGLKFMVYLQKENIIDESGMPKERFSAEFPKEGPSILRIQQVVRGDSAAYFCASSLTDSNQPQHFGDGTRLSIL.

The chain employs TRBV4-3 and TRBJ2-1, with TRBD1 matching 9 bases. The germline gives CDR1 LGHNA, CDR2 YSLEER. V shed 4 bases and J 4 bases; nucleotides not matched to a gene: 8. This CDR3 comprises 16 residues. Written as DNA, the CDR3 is TGCGCCAGCAGCCCCCAGGGACAGGGAAAATACAATGAGCAGTTCTTC. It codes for CASSPQGQGKYNEQFF.

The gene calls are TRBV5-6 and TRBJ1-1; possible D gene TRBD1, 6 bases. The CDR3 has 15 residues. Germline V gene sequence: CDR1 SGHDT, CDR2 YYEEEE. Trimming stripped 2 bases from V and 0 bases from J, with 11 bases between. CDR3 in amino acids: CASSFRGSLNTEAFF. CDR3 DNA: TGTGCCAGCAGCTTTAGGGGGTCGTTGAACACTGAAGCTTTCTTT.

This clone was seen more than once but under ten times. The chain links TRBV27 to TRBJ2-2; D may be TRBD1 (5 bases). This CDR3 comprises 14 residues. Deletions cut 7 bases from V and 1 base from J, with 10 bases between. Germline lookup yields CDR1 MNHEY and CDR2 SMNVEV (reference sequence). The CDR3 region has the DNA TGTGCCAGCAAGGGGCAGGAGAACACCGGGGAGCTGTTTTTT. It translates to CASKGQENTGELFF.

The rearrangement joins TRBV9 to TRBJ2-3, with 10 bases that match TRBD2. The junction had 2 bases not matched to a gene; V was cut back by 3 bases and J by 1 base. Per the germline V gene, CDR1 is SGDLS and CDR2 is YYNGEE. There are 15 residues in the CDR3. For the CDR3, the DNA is TGTGCCAGCAGCGAGCTAGCGGGGGGCACAGATACGCAGTATTTT. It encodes CASSELAGGTDTQYF.

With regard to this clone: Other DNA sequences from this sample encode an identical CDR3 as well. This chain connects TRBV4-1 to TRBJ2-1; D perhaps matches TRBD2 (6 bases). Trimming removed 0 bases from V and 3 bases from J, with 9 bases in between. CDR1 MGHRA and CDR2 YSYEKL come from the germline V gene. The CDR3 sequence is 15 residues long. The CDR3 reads CASSQDRTIYNEQFF. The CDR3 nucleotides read TGCGCCAGCAGCCAAGATCGGACTATCTACAATGAGCAGTTCTTC.